This T cell receptor (beta chain) was profiled in a study of beta chain features in type 1 diabetes (dated by TCRdb to 2017 to 2018). For the wider study: No differences in mean age, gender distribution, total cell number or subset yield were found between patients and healthy donors. In the study, recently diagnosed type 1 diabetes patients and matched healthy donors were compared on the TCRB repertoires of their sorted circulating CD4+ T cell subsets. Regulatory and stem cell-like memory subsets were isolated from only 8 patients and roughly eight healthy donors, whereas naive and central memory subsets came from all 28 donors. A total of some 100,000,000 sorted cells were examined across all samples, and a strong correlation was observed between cell number per subset and RNA yield. Paper-wide results and their limitations: HLA sub-analyses involved small numbers of individuals, so any influence of HLA type on TCRB rearrangement remained unresolved. Type 1 diabetes patients showed a moderate but significant shortening of TCRB CDR3 length in all four CD4+ subsets. PCR may preferentially amplify shorter templates, but because patient and control samples were amplified and corrected together, any resulting skew would affect both groups equally. Sequencing cDNA rather than genomic DNA could over-represent highly expressing activated cells, although activation and CD3 levels did not differ between groups. Fewer insertions and more nucleotide deletions at VDJ recombination sites were observed in patients with type 1 diabetes, implying thymic rearrangement abnormalities. Naive, central memory and regulatory TCRB repertoires appeared more similar among patients than among healthy donors.

A single peripheral blood draw of about 116 mL on average was collected from each donor into heparinised tubes. A BD FACSAria II was used to sort naive, central memory, regulatory and stem cell-like memory CD4+ T cells with a panel that included CD45RO, CCR7, CD25, CD127, CD95 and CD27. A purity above 95% was achieved for all sorted populations. Right away, PBMCs were isolated by Lymphoprep density gradient centrifugation and were stained directly, with no culture step. Samples were stained and sorted in pairs, with one healthy donor and one patient per experiment, so that batch effects were minimized. The entire isolated RNA was reverse transcribed using the High Capacity cDNA Reverse Transcription Kit, and thus expressed TCRB transcripts were sequenced. Survey-depth immunoSEQ sequencing was performed on stem cell-like memory T cell samples, with an average of about 1.01 million total reads per sample. Sorted cells were lysed in RLT buffer and RNA was extracted with DNase-treated RNeasy Micro or Mini kits, depending on cell number. To prevent cross-contamination, each cell subset was processed individually, whereas patient and healthy donor samples were processed jointly. The immunoSEQ multiplex PCR was used to amplify TCRB sequences from cDNA, yielding 87-bp fragments that span the CDR3 region. Sequencing of the amplicons was done on the Illumina HiSeq platform. Turning to the authors' computational methods: Synthetic template baselines were used to correct PCR bias computationally, reads within Hamming distance 2 were collapsed, and singletons that could not be merged were discarded. Reads were aligned to IMGT to assign V, D and J genes, CDR3 length, and insertions or deletions at six rearrangement sites. Within each subset, clonotype counts were normalized to sorted cell number, after which true diversity and Gini coefficients were computed with the tcR R package. The overlap coefficient, calculated on TCRB nucleotide sequences, was used to measure repertoire sharing. TCRdb limited this immuneACCESS table to in-frame rearrangements with V and J called. A share of clones is missing; checked studies link under half to unresolved V genes, and the rest is unexplained. V, J and clone size derive from that table, while D and trimming were established from the DNA sequence. Counted in this sample were approximately 120,000 clones; 40% of them appeared once. The ten largest clones capture less than 0.08% of the sample.

On this clone itself: There is no known antigen for this receptor. The record has no base qualities; no much larger clone is one base away.

Material for sequencing was stem cell memory CD4+ T cells from blood. The cell subset or site label on this specimen signifies: stem cell-like memory CD4+ T cells. This clonotype was sampled from a woman in her late teens or twenties in good health.

For the CDR3, the sequence is CASSFGGDQPQHF. The DNA is as follows: TGTGCCAGCAGCTTTGGGGGGGATCAGCCCCAGCATTTT. The chain joins TRBV5-6 to TRBJ1-5, and perhaps TRBD1 as D gene, on 5 matching bases. The germline V gene encodes CDR1 SGHDT and CDR2 YYEEEE. The V and J ends are trimmed by 2 bases and 5 bases, leaving 8 bases between them. Including cysteine and phenylalanine, the CDR3 has 13 amino acids. Solely the CDR3 DNA is kept, with 39 bases framed from the first base.